This T cell receptor beta chain comes out of a study of patients and donors after allogeneic stem cell transplantation. This clonotype was observed at least ten times. TCRdb reanalysed the RT-PCR reads using MiXCR and keeps one entry per CDR3 protein. Of 150,000 to 200,000 distinct CDR3 sequences listed, 30% are singletons. The germline V and J ends were trimmed by 2 bases and 2 bases, with 14 bases remaining between them. The CDR3 covers 15 residues. Per germline, CDR1 SGHDT and CDR2 YYEEEE. Sequencing was done on a sample of blood, either unsorted or a sorted T cell fraction (not recorded which). The genes are TRBV5-6 and TRBJ2-7, with D maybe TRBD2 (6 bases). The source of this sequence is a human donor who was either an allogeneic HSCT recipient or a stem cell or donor lymphocyte infusion donor (not recorded which). It is not recorded whose cells these are; they may come from a transplant donor. CDR3 in amino acids: CASSLGRKRAYEQYF. The CDR3, as DNA: TGTGCCAGCAGCTTAGGGAGGAAAAGGGCCTACGAGCAGTACTTC.